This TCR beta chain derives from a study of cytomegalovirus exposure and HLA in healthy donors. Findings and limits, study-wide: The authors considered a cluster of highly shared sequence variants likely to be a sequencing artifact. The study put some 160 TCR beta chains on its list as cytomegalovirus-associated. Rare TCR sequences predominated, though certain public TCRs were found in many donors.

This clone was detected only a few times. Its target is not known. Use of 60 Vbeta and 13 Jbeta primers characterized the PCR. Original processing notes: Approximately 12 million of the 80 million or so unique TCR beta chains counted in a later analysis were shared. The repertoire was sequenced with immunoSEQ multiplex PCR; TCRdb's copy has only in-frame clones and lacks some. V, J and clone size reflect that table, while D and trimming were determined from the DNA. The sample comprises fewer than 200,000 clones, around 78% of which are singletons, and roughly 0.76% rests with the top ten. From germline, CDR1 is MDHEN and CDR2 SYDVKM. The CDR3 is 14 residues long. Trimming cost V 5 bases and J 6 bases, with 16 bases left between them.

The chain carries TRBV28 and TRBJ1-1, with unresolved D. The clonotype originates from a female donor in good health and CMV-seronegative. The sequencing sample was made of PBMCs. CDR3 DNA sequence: TGTGCCAGCAGTAAGAGGGCCATTAACGCTGAAGCTTTCTTT. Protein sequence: CASSKRAINAEAFF.